Shown below are 32 T cell receptor beta chains from a single sample sequenced in a study of blood T cell repertoires in COVID-19 (dated by TCRdb to the early 2020s). Library creation used the immunoSEQ multiplex PCR assay. The immuneACCESS repertoire file appears here via TCRdb, limited to in-frame rearrangements. These files lack a portion of the clones; in checked studies, under half of the deficit traces to unresolved V genes, and the cause of the others is not known. The sample includes approximately 180,000 clones, with around 90% observed a single time. Approximately 5.6% of the sample goes to the ten largest clones. Specimen: peripheral blood. Every receptor here comes from a man aged 35 to 55 with active or convalescent COVID-19.

The chain has TRBV4-2 and TRBJ2-1; 8 nucleotides agree with TRBD2. V shed 0 bases, J shed 7 bases, and the junction held 14 bases outside the gene matches. CDR3 size: 18 residues. In germline, CDR1 is LGHNA, CDR2 YNFKEQ. CDR3 residues: CASSQESPYREGRNEQFF. As DNA, the CDR3 is TGTGCCAGCAGCCAAGAGTCCCCTTATCGGGAGGGTCGGAATGAGCAGTTCTTC.

This chain links TRBV5-4 with TRBJ2-3; 8 bases map to TRBD1. V lost 0 bases, J lost 4 bases, and 7 bases stayed unmatched. The CDR3 is made up of 16 amino acids. Germline values: CDR1 SGHNT, CDR2 YYREEE (reference sequence). CDR3 protein: CASSLAFRGQADTQYF. The CDR3 DNA follows: TGTGCCAGCAGCTTGGCGTTCAGGGGGCAGGCAGATACGCAGTATTTT.

The genes are TRBV29-1 and TRBJ2-1, with 9 bases matching TRBD1. After removal of 0 bases from V and 7 bases from J, the junction contained 10 bases not matched to a gene. This CDR3 is 16 amino acids long. Germline loops: CDR1 SQVTM, CDR2 ANQGSEA. The CDR3 loop reads CSVEEDSGTGFNEQFF. CDR3 DNA: TGCAGCGTTGAAGAAGACTCCGGGACAGGGTTTAATGAGCAGTTCTTC.

The J gene is TRBJ2-5, the V gene TRBV2, with TRBD2 matching over 7 bases. J lost 0 bases, V lost 0 bases, and 1 base had no gene match. This CDR3 is built from 15 residues. Germline CDR1 and CDR2: SNHLY and FYNNEI. CDR3 sequence: CASSEAGGYQETQYF. Here the CDR3 DNA reads TGTGCCAGCAGTGAAGCCGGGGGGTACCAAGAGACCCAGTACTTC.

The rearrangement links TRBV5-1 to TRBJ2-1; D unclear. V was shortened by 2 bases and J by 6 bases, with 12 bases between the two germline ends. CDR1 is SGHRS and CDR2 is YFSETQ in the germline V gene. The CDR3 spans 14 residues. CDR3 loop: CASSFSLSLNEQFF. In DNA form, the CDR3 reads TGCGCCAGCAGCTTCTCCTTATCCCTCAATGAGCAGTTCTTC.

This chain connects TRBV15 to TRBJ2-1; 11 bases are a match to TRBD2. Germline V gene lookup returns CDR1 LNHNV and CDR2 YYDKDF (reference sequence). This CDR3 is built from 19 residues. The ends lost 3 bases at V and 4 bases at J; junction bases unmatched: 14. CDR3 in DNA: TGTGCCACCAGCAGGGAATCCGGGACTAGCGGCAAAAATTACAATGAGCAGTTCTTC. Amino acids: CATSRESGTSGKNYNEQFF.

V gene TRBV6-5 combines with J gene TRBJ1-1; D may be TRBD1 (6 bases). CDR3 length equals 16 residues. V lost 0 bases, J lost 1 base, and 12 bases lay in between. CDR1 and CDR2 (germline): MNHEY, SVGAGI. This CDR3 is CASSYSMATGNTEAFF. In DNA, the CDR3 is TGTGCCAGCAGTTACTCGATGGCGACAGGGAACACTGAAGCTTTCTTT.

The rearrangement links TRBV18 to TRBJ1-2; 12 nucleotides match TRBD1. Trimming at V came to 3 bases and at J to 6 bases, leaving 8 bases not matched to a gene. The germline V gene has CDR1 KGHSH and CDR2 LQKENI. The CDR3 is made up of 16 amino acids. The CDR3 DNA reads as TGTGCCAGCTCACCCACCCCGGGACAGGGGGCCGATGGCTACACCTTC. Protein sequence: CASSPTPGQGADGYTF.

Written as DNA, the CDR3 is TGTGCCAGCAGCGTAGATCAGGGAGGCTATGGCTACACCTTC. Protein: CASSVDQGGYGYTF. The chain couples TRBV9 to TRBJ1-2, with a tentative D call TRBD1 (5 bases). CDR3 length: 14 residues. Trimming cost V 0 bases and J 4 bases, with 10 bases left between them. Germline V gene lookup returns CDR1 SGDLS and CDR2 YYNGEE.

V usage is TRBV5-8 and J usage is TRBJ1-5, with 8 bases aligning to TRBD1. The CDR3 loop spans 15 amino acids. The germline gives CDR1 SGHTS, CDR2 YDEGEE. The ends lost 1 base at V and 7 bases at J; junction bases unmatched: 7. The CDR3 DNA follows: TGTGCCAGCAGCTTGTTCGGACAGGGTAACCAGCCCCAGCATTTT. This translates into CASSLFGQGNQPQHF.

J is TRBJ1-1 and V is TRBV5-6; 10 bases map to TRBD1. The junction had 2 bases not matched to a gene; V was cut back by 3 bases and J by 0 bases. Germline loops: CDR1 SGHDT, CDR2 YYEEEE. The CDR3 totals 15 residues. In nucleotides, the CDR3 is TGTGCCAGCAGCTCGGACAGGGGGTTGAACACTGAAGCTTTCTTT. It codes for CASSSDRGLNTEAFF.

The chain links TRBV5-1 to TRBJ2-3, with 9 bases aligning to TRBD2. Germline lookup yields CDR1 SGHRS and CDR2 YFSETQ. The CDR3 contains 17 residues. The trim removed 0 bases at V and 7 bases at J, leaving 12 bases unmatched. The CDR3 loop reads CASSLEASGDYSNTQYF. The CDR3 nucleotides are TGCGCCAGCAGCTTGGAGGCTAGCGGGGATTATTCAAATACGCAGTATTTT.

The chain uses TRBV7-6 and TRBJ2-1, with 9 bases lining up with TRBD2. Unmatched junction bases numbered 6, after V lost 2 bases and J lost 7 bases. Germline CDR1 reads SGHVS; CDR2 reads FNYEAQ. The CDR3 runs 15 residues. The CDR3: CASSLLAGALNEQFF. DNA for the CDR3: TGTGCCAGCAGCTTATTAGCGGGAGCATTAAATGAGCAGTTCTTC.

The gene calls are TRBV27 and TRBJ2-2; 12 bases are shared with TRBD2. There are 14 residues in the CDR3. CDR1 is MNHEY and CDR2 is SMNVEV in the germline V gene (reference sequence). Germline trimming cut 8 bases from V and 7 bases from J; bases unmatched to any gene: 5. The CDR3 here is CASGGLAGIGELFF. CDR3 coding DNA: TGTGCCAGCGGGGGACTAGCGGGTATCGGGGAGCTGTTTTTT.

This sequence joins TRBV9 and TRBJ1-1, with D unresolved. Between the trimmed V and J ends, which lost 0 bases and 7 bases, there was a span of 7 bases. This CDR3 is 12 amino acids long. Looked up from germline, CDR1 is SGDLS and CDR2 is YYNGEE. CDR3 loop: CASSVGVGEAFF. The CDR3 DNA reads TGTGCCAGCAGCGTAGGCGTTGGTGAAGCTTTCTTT.

The chain uses TRBV6-5 and TRBJ2-6; D unresolved. The CDR3 length is 15 residues. V was shortened by 2 bases and J by 0 bases, with 5 bases between the two germline ends. Germline assignment: CDR1 MNHEY and CDR2 SVGAGI. CDR3: CASSYDSSGANVLTF. The DNA of the CDR3 is TGTGCCAGCAGTTACGACTCCTCTGGGGCCAACGTCCTGACTTTC.

The CDR3 bases are TGTGCCAGCAGCTTGGGGCAGGGTCTAGTGGAGCAGTACTTC. It encodes CASSLGQGLVEQYF. V usage is TRBV5-6 and J usage is TRBJ2-7, with D possibly matching TRBD1 (5 bases). Trimming pared 0 bases from V and 7 bases from J, leaving 14 bases between. The CDR3 has 14 residues. Germline lookup yields CDR1 SGHDT and CDR2 YYEEEE. Filled out from reference TRBV5-6 and TRBJ2-7, the complete variable domain reads DAGVTQSPTHLIKTRGQQVTLRCSPKSGHDTVSWYQQALGQGPQFIFQYYEEEERQRGNFPDRFSGHQFPNYSSELNVNALLLGDSALYLCASSLGQGLVEQYFGPGTRLTVT.

The gene calls are TRBV18 and TRBJ2-5, with D uncertain. The germline gives CDR1 KGHSH, CDR2 LQKENI. Trimming stripped 0 bases from V and 4 bases from J, with 6 bases between. This CDR3 contains 13 residues. The chain's CDR3 is CASSPPAGETQYF. CDR3 bases: TGTGCCAGCTCACCACCAGCAGGAGAGACCCAGTACTTC.

CDR3 loop: CASSPAGGYYEQYF. The DNA of the CDR3 is TGTGCCAGCAGCCCGGCAGGAGGGTACTACGAGCAGTACTTC. J is TRBJ2-7 and V is TRBV11-3; a weak D match, TRBD2 (6 bases). This CDR3 is 14 amino acids long. Germline CDR1 reads SGHNT; CDR2 reads YENEEA. V gave up 5 bases and J gave up 3 bases, with 14 bases separating them.

V usage is TRBV29-1 and J usage is TRBJ2-1; TRBD1 matches 7 bases. CDR3 length equals 14 residues. V was pared by 1 base and J by 10 bases, with 10 bases of the junction left unmatched. CDR1 SQVTM and CDR2 ANQGSEA come from the germline V gene. This CDR3 reads CSVEGATGFLEQFF. The CDR3 DNA is TGCAGCGTTGAAGGGGCGACAGGGTTTTTGGAGCAGTTCTTC.

CDR3 nucleotide sequence: TGTGCCAGCAGTTCACCCGGGACAGGGAGTTTGGAGACCCAGTACTTC. It yields the protein CASSSPGTGSLETQYF. This chain links TRBV28 with TRBJ2-5; 9 bases agree with TRBD1. Germline V gene lookup returns CDR1 MDHEN and CDR2 SYDVKM. Trimming cost V 4 bases and J 5 bases; bases outside gene matches: 11. The CDR3 is 16 amino acids.

This clone was observed a handful of times. For the CDR3, the DNA is TGTGCCAGCAGCTTTTCCCCGGGGGGCTCCTACAATGAGCAGTTCTTC. It encodes CASSFSPGGSYNEQFF. The chain links TRBV5-6 to TRBJ2-1; 7 bases are shared with TRBD2. The CDR3 runs to 16 residues. With V trimmed by 2 bases and J by 0 bases, 5 bases remained unmatched. The germline V gene has CDR1 SGHDT and CDR2 YYEEEE.

This sequence joins TRBV3-1 (or the pseudogene TRBV3-2) and TRBJ2-3; 10 positions match TRBD1. The CDR3 covers 16 residues. The junction had 8 bases not matched to a gene; V was cut back by 3 bases and J by 5 bases. Germline V gene data show CDR1 as LGHDT and CDR2 as YNNKEL (reference sequence). The CDR3 bases are TGTGCCAGCAGCCAGATGGGACAGGGGAAATTAGATACGCAGTATTTT. Its translation is CASSQMGQGKLDTQYF.

The gene calls are TRBV11-1 and TRBJ2-5; a possible D gene is TRBD1 (6 bases). V was clipped by 5 bases and J by 2 bases, with 12 bases between them. The V gene's germline CDR1 is SGHAT and CDR2 FQDESV (reference sequence). This CDR3 has 14 residues. CDR3 bases: TGTGCCAGCAGCCGCCGGGACAATCAAGAGACCCAGTACTTC. This sequence encodes CASSRRDNQETQYF.

The rearrangement joins TRBV12-5 to TRBJ2-2; D perhaps matches TRBD1 (5 bases). V was trimmed by 6 bases and J by 7 bases, leaving 12 bases between them. This CDR3 comprises 13 residues. Germline lookup yields CDR1 LGHNT and CDR2 FRNRAP. CDR3 coding DNA: TGTGCTAGTGGCAGCAGGGTGTTCGGGGAGCTGTTTTTT. It specifies CASGSRVFGELFF.

J is TRBJ1-1 and V is TRBV19, with 7 bases lining up with TRBD1. Looked up from germline, CDR1 is LNHDA and CDR2 is SQIVND (reference sequence). V dropped 5 bases and J dropped 7; count of bases not matched to a gene: 4. This CDR3 has 12 amino acids. CDR3 DNA: TGTGCCAGTAGTGTCCAGGGGGGTGAAGCTTTCTTT. This sequence encodes CASSVQGGEAFF. Using reference TRBV19 and TRBJ1-1 for the parts outside the CDR3, the full variable domain is DGGITQSPKYLFRKEGQNVTLSCEQNLNHDAMYWYRQDPGQGLRLIYYSQIVNDFQKGDIAEGYSVSREKKESFPLTVTSAQKNPTAFYLCASSVQGGEAFFGQGTRLTVV.

The chain is built from TRBV3-1 (or the pseudogene TRBV3-2) and TRBJ1-2; tentatively, D is TRBD1 (5 bases). V shed 3 bases and J shed 7 bases, with 9 bases lying between them. Germline loops: CDR1 LGHDT, CDR2 YNNKEL (reference sequence). This CDR3 region has 12 residues. Here the CDR3 reads CASSHRDGGYTF. CDR3 nucleotide sequence: TGTGCCAGCAGCCACAGGGATGGTGGCTACACCTTC.

This rearrangement joins TRBV2 to TRBJ1-2; 8 bases map to TRBD1. The trim removed 8 bases at V and 4 bases at J, leaving 6 bases unmatched. Germline V gene data show CDR1 as SNHLY and CDR2 as FYNNEI. This CDR3 comprises 13 residues. The CDR3 sequence is CASGQGFGYGYTF. CDR3 coding DNA: TGTGCCAGCGGACAGGGCTTTGGCTATGGCTACACCTTC.

The rearrangement joins TRBV2 to TRBJ1-6, with D maybe TRBD1 (5 bases). V shed 10 bases and J shed 9 bases, with 13 bases lying between them. The CDR3 extends over 12 amino acids. The germline V gene has CDR1 SNHLY and CDR2 FYNNEI. CDR3 sequence: CATQRTGSPLHF. The CDR3 DNA sequence: TGTGCCACCCAGAGAACAGGTTCACCCCTCCACTTT.

This sequence joins TRBV7-2 and TRBJ2-3, with TRBD2 identical over 7 bases. The CDR3 is 15 residues long. CDR1 SGHTA and CDR2 FQGNSA come from the germline V gene. The trim removed 0 bases at V and 14 bases at J, leaving 14 bases unmatched. CDR3 bases: TGTGCCAGCAGCTTAGCCCCGGCGGGAGTAGTCCCTCGGTATTTT. It specifies CASSLAPAGVVPRYF. The variable domain in full, with the rest retrieved from reference TRBV7-2 and TRBJ2-3, is GAGVSQSPSNKVTEKGKDVELRCDPISGHTALYWYRQSLGQGLEFLIYFQGNSAPDKSGLPSDRFSAERTGGSVSTLTIQRTQQEDSAVYLCASSLAPAGVVPRYFGPGTRLTVL.

The J gene is TRBJ1-1, the V gene TRBV4-1; D possibly corresponds to TRBD1 (5 bases). The germline V gene encodes CDR1 MGHRA and CDR2 YSYEKL. Trimming removed 1 base from V and 7 bases from J, with 10 bases in between. This CDR3 comprises 13 residues. CDR3 sequence: CASSQGPGVEAFF. DNA for the CDR3: TGCGCCAGCAGCCAAGGTCCGGGGGTTGAAGCTTTCTTT.

This chain links TRBV6-6 with TRBJ2-7, with 11 bases lining up with TRBD2. There are 16 residues in the CDR3. The junction had 8 bases not matched to a gene; V was cut back by 5 bases and J by 2 bases. Germline values: CDR1 MNHNY, CDR2 SVGAGI (reference sequence). CDR3 region: CASSPITSGGPYEQYF. CDR3 coding DNA: TGTGCCAGCAGTCCAATAACTAGCGGGGGACCCTACGAGCAGTACTTC.